This T cell receptor beta chain came from a study of T cell responses to AZD1222 COVID-19 vaccine. Clones were read by immunoSEQ multiplex PCR, and TCRdb kept only the in-frame ones, dropping some. The sample carries 130,000 or so clones, approximately 93% recorded once. Germline values: CDR1 LNHDA, CDR2 SQIVND (reference sequence). The CDR3 is 15 residues long. V was cut by 9 bases and J by 3 bases, with 20 bases left in between. This clone has a single count. The sequences come from peripheral blood, collected on day 0 of MenACWY control vaccination. This sequence was found in an adult in good health. The chain employs TRBV19 and TRBJ1-1, with a weak D call TRBD1 (6 bases). The CDR3 DNA reads TGTGCCAGCAGTTTTAAGGGGGGGCTGGACACTGAAGCTTTCTTT. Translating it yields CASSFKGGLDTEAFF.